This T cell receptor (beta chain) was observed in a study of circulating CD8 cells and anti-PD-1 response in melanoma. Study-wide findings and caveats: Tumor reactivity was tested by peptide assays on expanded sorted subsets. A small cohort with few responders supplied the baseline and M1 comparisons.

Germline CDR1 reads LNHDA; CDR2 reads SQIVND (reference sequence). The ends were cut back, 3 bases at V and 5 bases at J, with 11 bases in the middle. The CDR3 covers 13 residues. Four subsets defined by PD-1 and/or TIGIT were sorted from live CD3+CD8+TCRalphabeta+ cells. This clonotype is large within its sample. The antigen remains undetermined. The QIAseq Immune Repertoire TCR panel built the libraries from approximately 15 ng of total RNA. TCRdb re-derived calls from the reads in MiXCR, one entry per CDR3 protein. The sample shows fewer than 450 distinct CDR3 sequences, roughly 9.8% of them seen only once.

The sequence derives from a human donor with melanoma. The rearrangement uses TRBV19 and TRBJ2-7; D call uncertain. Sequenced material: CD8+ T cells from PBMCs, taken at baseline or after one month of anti-PD-1 therapy (not recorded which). DNA for the CDR3: TGTGCCAGTAGTATGGGGAACTGGCACGAGCAGTACTTC. It codes for CASSMGNWHEQYF.